This T cell receptor (beta chain) was identified during a study of T cells in Graves' hyperthyroidism and ophthalmopathy. Looked up from germline, CDR1 is LNHDA and CDR2 is SQIVND (reference sequence). With V trimmed by 3 bases and J by 4 bases, 9 bases remained unmatched. This CDR3 is 16 amino acids long. RNA transcripts served as the template for amplifying TCR beta CDR3 regions. A first-round RT-PCR of the TCR CDR3 used the HTBI primer set. TCRdb re-derived calls from the multiplex PCR reads in MiXCR, one entry per CDR3 protein. The profile covers under 250,000 distinct CDR3 sequences, with approximately 24% appearing a single time and around 32% taken by the ten largest.

The origin of this receptor is a woman aged 40 to 55 with Graves' ophthalmopathy. The source material was blood. V is TRBV19 and J is TRBJ2-5, with 9 bases matching TRBD2. The CDR3 loop is CASSIGLAGRGETQYF. As DNA, the CDR3 is TGTGCCAGTAGTATTGGGCTAGCGGGACGAGGAGAGACCCAGTACTTC.